This TCR beta chain was obtained from a study of cytomegalovirus exposure and HLA in healthy donors. Study overall: Assignment to the Caucasian-associated ancestry cluster applied to 81% of the 300 to 500 genotyped donors. The study, taken as a whole, reports: Researchers counted roughly 150 TCR beta chains as cytomegalovirus-associated.

PCR employed 60 Vbeta and 13 Jbeta primers. This table comes from immunoSEQ multiplex PCR, and its TCRdb copy is limited to in-frame clones, with some not included. The sample comprises 170,000 or so clones, 78% of which are singletons, and 2.5% to 3.5% rests with the top ten. The CDR3 covers 16 residues. Trimming took 6 bases from V and 0 from J; bases not matched to a gene: 5. CDR1 MDHEN and CDR2 SYDVKM come from the germline V gene. Regarding this clone: As yet, its antigen is unknown.

Sequencing was done on a sample of PBMCs. The sequence derives from a woman between 50 and 59 years old in good health and CMV-seropositive. The chain is built from TRBV28 and TRBJ2-4, with 10 nucleotides matching TRBD2. CDR3 region: CASSSLAGLAKNIQYF. In DNA, the CDR3 is TGTGCCAGCAGCTCACTAGCGGGGCTAGCCAAAAACATTCAGTACTTC.